The entry below describes one T cell receptor beta chain. This clone's antigen is unknown. No base quality information exists; no much larger clone differs at one position. This sample stems from a study of patients and donors after allogeneic stem cell transplantation (TCRdb year 2020). The receptor library was made with RT-PCR. The reads were generated on a NextSeq 550. TCRdb reworked the public reads: Q25 trimming with fastp, MiXCR clone assembly, productive beta chains retained. CDR3 protein duplicates are merged, each entry listing the most common genes and DNA. The sample table lists roughly 180,000 distinct CDR3 sequences, around two fifths of them with a count of one. The top ten clonotypes cover less than 40% of the sample. This clonotype was obtained from a human donor who was either an allogeneic HSCT recipient or a stem cell or donor lymphocyte infusion donor (not recorded which). It is not recorded whose cells these are; they may come from a transplant donor. The sequencing sample was made of blood, either unsorted or a sorted T cell fraction (not recorded which).

CDR3 reads: CASSDLVGAPHTF. The bases are TGTGCCAGCAGTGACCTTGTTGGGGCCCCGCACACCTTC. The V gene is TRBV25-1 and the J gene is TRBJ1-2; D gene: possibly TRBD1, on 5 matching bases. Reading from cysteine to phenylalanine, the CDR3 counts 13 amino acids. Only the CDR3 region is kept as DNA, spanning 39 bases read in frame from base 1. Trimming takes 3 bases from V and 12 bases from J, and the germline ends sit 17 bases apart. CDR1 and CDR2, per the germline V gene, are MGHDK and SYGVNS.